This entry lists 17 T cell receptor beta chains sequenced from one sample in a study of T cell repertoires in cytomegalovirus infection. MiXCR was run by TCRdb on the reads, yielding one entry per CDR3 protein. The profile shows around 180,000 distinct CDR3 sequences, approximately 28% of them singletons. Material for sequencing was PBMCs. The receptors stem from a human donor in good health (CMV status not recorded). Some clones in this sample may be carry-over from other donors' samples.

There are a few counts of this clonotype. This chain links TRBV28 with TRBJ1-2; possible D gene TRBD1, 5 bases. The V and J ends lost 3 bases and 3 bases respectively, with 14 bases between them. The germline V gene encodes CDR1 MDHEN and CDR2 SYDVKM. The CDR3 runs to 15 residues. The CDR3 coding sequence is TGTGCCAGCAGTTTCCCCGACAGCCGAGACTATGGCTACACCTTC. Protein sequence: CASSFPDSRDYGYTF.

The chain links TRBV18 to TRBJ2-5; no firm D call. The length of the CDR3 is 13 residues. Per germline, CDR1 KGHSH and CDR2 LQKENI. Between the trimmed V and J ends, which lost 0 bases and 4 bases, there was a span of 6 bases. Written as DNA, the CDR3 is TGTGCCAGCTCACCACCGAGTGGAGAGACCCAGTACTTC. Residues: CASSPPSGETQYF.

This clonotype was counted at least ten times. This chain uses TRBV7-3 with TRBJ2-3, with D tentatively TRBD1 (6 bases). V dropped 2 bases and J dropped 5 bases, with 11 bases sitting between them. Looked up from germline, CDR1 is SGHTA and CDR2 is FQGTGA. CDR3 length: 14 residues. The CDR3 loop reads CASSLGVRGDTQYF. CDR3 nucleotide sequence: TGTGCCAGCAGCTTAGGAGTCAGGGGAGATACGCAGTATTTT.

The gene calls are TRBV7-3 and TRBJ1-1, with D hard to call. With 6 bases removed from V and 4 bases from J, the gap between germline ends came to 18 bases. This CDR3 comprises 15 residues. CDR1 SGHTA and CDR2 FQGTGA come from the germline V gene. CDR3: CASSREAIGSTEAFF. The CDR3 coding sequence is TGTGCCAGCAGTCGCGAGGCCATTGGGAGCACTGAAGCTTTCTTT.

V gene TRBV7-2 combines with J gene TRBJ1-6; TRBD1 is a possible D gene (6 bases). This CDR3 spans 14 amino acids. Trimming removed 5 bases from V and 12 bases from J, with 17 bases in between. Per the germline V gene, CDR1 is SGHTA and CDR2 is FQGNSA. The CDR3 reads CASSPGGGSLPLHF. For the CDR3, the DNA is TGTGCCAGCAGCCCTGGGGGCGGATCCTTACCCCTCCACTTT.

J is TRBJ2-5 and V is TRBV11-2, with 12 bases aligning to TRBD2. Germline loops: CDR1 SGHAT, CDR2 FQNNGV. This CDR3 is 17 amino acids long. V dropped 2 bases and J dropped 5; count of bases not matched to a gene: 9. CDR3 bases: TGTGCCAGCAGCTTAACCGGCCGGACTAGCGGGGACGAGACCCAGTACTTC. It specifies CASSLTGRTSGDETQYF.

The table lists this clonotype with a few counts. This chain links TRBV5-6 with TRBJ2-1; weak D call: TRBD1 (5 bases). CDR3 size: 13 residues. V lost 2 bases and J 6 bases, leaving 9 bases between the germline ends. CDR1 is SGHDT, CDR2 YYEEEE, per germline. For the CDR3, the DNA is TGTGCCAGCAGCTTACCTGGGGCCAATGAGCAGTTCTTC. Its translation: CASSLPGANEQFF.

V usage is TRBV9 and J usage is TRBJ2-1, with a possible D match to TRBD1 (8 bases). The CDR3 extends over 15 amino acids. V was pared by 2 bases and J by 8 bases, with 17 bases between. Germline loops: CDR1 SGDLS, CDR2 YYNGEE. The DNA of the CDR3 is TGTGCCAGCAGCGTGGGGGGGGACAGGAACGATGAGCAGTTCTTC. Its protein product is CASSVGGDRNDEQFF.

This clonotype appeared a few times. The CDR3 sequence is CASSLPMNTEAFF. DNA of the CDR3: TGTGCCAGCAGCCTCCCTATGAACACTGAAGCTTTCTTT. This rearrangement joins TRBV5-6 to TRBJ1-1; D unclear. The CDR3 is 13 amino acids. Per the germline V gene, CDR1 is SGHDT and CDR2 is YYEEEE. The germline V and J ends were trimmed by 4 bases and 0 bases, with 7 bases remaining between them.

V and J are TRBV7-3 and TRBJ1-1; D uncertain. Trimming stripped 5 bases from V and 0 bases from J, with 7 bases between. This CDR3 region has 13 residues. Looked up from germline, CDR1 is SGHTA and CDR2 is FQGTGA. CDR3 region: CASSAEMNTEAFF. CDR3 DNA sequence: TGTGCCAGCAGCGCCGAGATGAACACTGAAGCTTTCTTT.

The chain joins TRBV5-1 to TRBJ2-3; the D gene is possibly TRBD2 (6 bases). Germline CDR1 and CDR2: SGHRS and YFSETQ. There are 13 residues in the CDR3. V was clipped by 5 bases and J by 2 bases, with 9 bases between them. The CDR3 coding sequence is TGCGCCAGCAGGGCTAGCGACACAGATACGCAGTATTTT. Translation: CASRASDTDTQYF.

This clonotype has a handful of counts. The chain has TRBV19 and TRBJ2-2; 9 positions agree with TRBD1. The CDR3 spans 14 residues. V was pared by 3 bases and J by 6 bases, with 2 bases of the junction left unmatched. Germline loops: CDR1 LNHDA, CDR2 SQIVND (reference sequence). CDR3 DNA: TGTGCCAGTAGTATTCGACAGGGGGCCGGGGAGCTGTTTTTT. It translates to CASSIRQGAGELFF. The variable domain in full, with the rest retrieved from reference TRBV19 and TRBJ2-2, is DGGITQSPKYLFRKEGQNVTLSCEQNLNHDAMYWYRQDPGQGLRLIYYSQIVNDFQKGDIAEGYSVSREKKESFPLTVTSAQKNPTAFYLCASSIRQGAGELFFGEGSRLTVL.

The gene calls are TRBV2 and TRBJ2-3, with TRBD2 matching 9 bases. In germline, CDR1 is SNHLY, CDR2 FYNNEI. The trim removed 8 bases at V and 0 bases at J, leaving 18 bases unmatched. There are 19 residues in the CDR3. The CDR3 DNA reads as TGTGCCAGCGGGTATCCCGGGGTAGCGGGGGTTGCTAGCACAGATACGCAGTATTTT. Amino acid sequence: CASGYPGVAGVASTDTQYF.

This clonotype has just a few counts. The chain couples TRBV19 to TRBJ1-1; the D is unclear. V lost 3 bases and J 1 base, leaving 15 bases between the germline ends. From germline, CDR1 is LNHDA and CDR2 SQIVND (reference sequence). This CDR3 comprises 16 residues. The DNA of the CDR3 is TGTGCCAGTAGTATTAATCTCCGGAGCCAGAACACTGAAGCTTTCTTT. As protein: CASSINLRSQNTEAFF.

This clonotype showed up just a few times. This chain connects TRBV2 to TRBJ2-3; possible D gene TRBD2, 5 bases. This CDR3 region has 14 residues. Germline V CDR1 and CDR2: SNHLY, FYNNEI. Trimming cost V 11 bases and J 0 bases, with 15 bases left between them. Here the CDR3 DNA reads TGTGCCGGATCCTGGACGGGAAGCACAGATACGCAGTATTTT. Encoded protein: CAGSWTGSTDTQYF. Drawing the rest from reference TRBV2 and TRBJ2-3, the complete variable domain is EPEVTQTPSHQVTQMGQEVILRCVPISNHLYFYWYRQILGQKVEFLVSFYNNEISEKSEIFDDQFSVERPDGSNFTLKIRSTKLEDSAMYFCAGSWTGSTDTQYFGPGTRLTVL.

V gene TRBV5-6 combines with J gene TRBJ1-5, with D tentatively TRBD1 (5 bases). Germline-derived CDR1 and CDR2 are SGHDT and YYEEEE. Trimming left V 5 bases short and J 1 base short, with 13 bases between. The CDR3 contains 15 residues. CDR3 DNA sequence: TGTGCCAGCAGTCTGACTTACAGGAGCAATCAGCCCCAGCATTTT. Its translation is CASSLTYRSNQPQHF.

The chain recombines TRBV6-2 or TRBV6-3 with TRBJ1-5; D is uncertain. This CDR3 region has 14 residues. Germline-derived CDR1 and CDR2 are MNHEY and SVGEGT. Trimming removed 7 bases at V and 0 bases at J, with 10 bases between. In DNA, the CDR3 is TGTGCCAGCACCTTGGACGGTAGCAATCAGCCCCAGCATTTT. Encoded protein: CASTLDGSNQPQHF.